This entry is about one T cell receptor (beta chain). Its specificity is unknown. The data derive from a study of T cells in localized non-small cell lung cancer. Sequencing used immunoSEQ multiplex PCR; TCRdb keeps in-frame clones, though not all of them. Of roughly 40,000 clones detected, about 76% appear once; the ten largest clones hold roughly 7.3%. Study-level results: Median detection of top 100 tumor clones in adjacent lung was approximately 50 clones. Patients showing higher blood T cell density tended to see longer overall survival. Because only a single region of the tumor was sequenced, heterogeneity remains possible. Uninvolved neighboring lung showed the greatest T cell clonality, exceeding tumor.

J gave up 3 bases and V 5 bases, and 9 bases lay outside the gene matches. The CDR3 totals 16 residues. Germline V gives CDR1 LNHDA, CDR2 SQIVND (reference sequence). The sequence derives from a male donor older than 55 with stage II lung adenocarcinoma. The V gene is TRBV19, the J gene TRBJ1-2; TRBD1 matches at 10 bases. The material sequenced was peripheral blood mononuclear cells, taken before any cancer treatment. CDR3 DNA sequence: TGTGCCAGTAGTTCCCCCAGGACAGGGGGAGACTATGGCTACACCTTC. Its translation: CASSSPRTGGDYGYTF.